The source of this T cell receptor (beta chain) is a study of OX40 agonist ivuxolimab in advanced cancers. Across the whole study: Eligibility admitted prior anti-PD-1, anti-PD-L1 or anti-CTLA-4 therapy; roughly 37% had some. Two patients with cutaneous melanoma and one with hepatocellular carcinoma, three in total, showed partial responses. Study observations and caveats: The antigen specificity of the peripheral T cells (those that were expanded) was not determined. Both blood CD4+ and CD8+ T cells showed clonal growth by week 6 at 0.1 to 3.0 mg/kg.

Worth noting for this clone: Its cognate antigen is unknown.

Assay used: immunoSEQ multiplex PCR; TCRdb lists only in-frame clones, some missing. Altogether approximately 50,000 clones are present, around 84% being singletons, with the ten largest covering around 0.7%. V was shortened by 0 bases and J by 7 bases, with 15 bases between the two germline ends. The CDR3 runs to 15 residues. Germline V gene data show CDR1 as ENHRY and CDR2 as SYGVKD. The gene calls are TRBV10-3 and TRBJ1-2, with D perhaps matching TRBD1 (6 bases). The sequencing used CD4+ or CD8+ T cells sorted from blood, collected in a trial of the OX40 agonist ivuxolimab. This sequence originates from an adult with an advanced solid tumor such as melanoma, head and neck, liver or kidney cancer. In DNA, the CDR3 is TGTGCCATCAGTGAGTCGTCGGGGGCAGAGGGTGGCTACACCTTC. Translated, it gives CAISESSGAEGGYTF.